Below are 31 T cell receptor beta chains sequenced from a single sample in a study of T cells after yellow fever vaccination. TCRdb reanalysed the 5' RACE reads using MiXCR and keeps one entry per CDR3 protein. Here the sample spans 200,000 to 300,000 distinct CDR3 sequences, around 13% being singletons. Sequencing used CD4+ T cells sorted from PBMCs, obtained 45 days after the yellow fever booster vaccination. These receptors were taken from a man aged 30 to 45 who received the YFV17D yellow fever vaccine.

The chain employs TRBV12-3 or TRBV12-4 and TRBJ2-7; 12 bases line up with TRBD1. The CDR3 runs 17 residues. V lost 5 bases, J lost 3 bases, and 11 bases stayed unmatched. Here the CDR3 DNA reads TGTGCCAGCAGTCCGACCGTGGGACAGGGGGCATTCTACGAGCAGTACTTC. Its translation is CASSPTVGQGAFYEQYF.

This chain links TRBV4-2 with TRBJ2-6; D tentatively reads TRBD1 or TRBD2 (6 bases each). Per germline, CDR1 LGHNA and CDR2 YNFKEQ. Trimming pared 4 bases from V and 0 bases from J, leaving 16 bases between. CDR3 size: 18 residues. The CDR3 coding sequence is TGTGCCAGCAGCCGGACGGGGGACACCGGCTCTGGGGCCAACGTCCTGACTTTC. Amino acid sequence: CASSRTGDTGSGANVLTF.

This clonotype occurred a few times. The rearrangement joins TRBV6-6 to TRBJ1-3; the D is unclear. V shed 0 bases and J shed 4 bases, with 1 base lying between them. In germline, CDR1 is MNHNY, CDR2 SVGAGI (reference sequence). The length of the CDR3 is 12 residues. The CDR3 DNA reads TGTGCCAGCAGTTACTCCGGAAACACCATATATTTT. As protein: CASSYSGNTIYF.

CDR3 region: CASSLLVTGSYEQYF. DNA of the CDR3: TGCGCCAGCAGCTTGTTGGTCACAGGCTCCTACGAGCAGTACTTC. This chain joins TRBV5-1 and TRBJ2-7; perhaps TRBD1 as D (5 bases). V was shortened by 1 base and J by 0 bases, with 11 bases between the two germline ends. The CDR3 is 15 residues long. Germline V lookup: CDR1 SGHRS, CDR2 YFSETQ. Using reference TRBV5-1 and TRBJ2-7 for the parts outside the CDR3, the full variable domain is KAGVTQTPRYLIKTRGQQVTLSCSPISGHRSVSWYQQTPGQGLQFLFEYFSETQRNKGNFPGRFSGRQFSNSRSEMNVSTLELGDSALYLCASSLLVTGSYEQYFGPGTRLTVT.

The chain uses TRBV4-2 and TRBJ2-1; TRBD1 matches 8 bases. The germline CDR1 and CDR2 sequences are LGHNA and YNFKEQ. This CDR3 spans 14 amino acids. V trimming: 4 bases; J trimming: 6 bases; junction bases outside the gene matches: 5. The CDR3 bases are TGTGCCAGCAGCCCCGGACAGGGCCGCAATGAGCAGTTCTTC. Translation gives CASSPGQGRNEQFF.

This chain joins TRBV15 and TRBJ2-7; no firm D call. In germline, CDR1 is LNHNV, CDR2 YYDKDF (reference sequence). V dropped 2 bases and J dropped 10 bases, with 18 bases sitting between them. This CDR3 has 14 residues. The CDR3 sequence: CATSRLVPQDPQYF. The CDR3 DNA is TGTGCCACCAGCAGATTAGTACCCCAGGACCCCCAGTACTTC.

This chain uses TRBV12-3 or TRBV12-4 with TRBJ2-7, with TRBD2 as a possible D gene (5 bases). The CDR3 spans 13 residues. The V and J ends lost 3 bases and 6 bases respectively, with 12 bases between them. CDR3 region: CASSLEVLVEQYF. CDR3 DNA sequence: TGTGCCAGCAGTTTGGAGGTCTTGGTCGAGCAGTACTTC.

This clonotype turned up a few times. This rearrangement joins TRBV18 to TRBJ2-7; D is undetermined. V shed 6 bases and J shed 2 bases, with 14 bases lying between them. Germline CDR1 and CDR2: KGHSH and LQKENI. The length of the CDR3 is 14 residues. The CDR3 spells CASSPGSRTYEQYF. The CDR3 DNA is TGTGCCAGCTCCCCCGGTAGCCGCACCTACGAGCAGTACTTC.

The DNA for the CDR3 is TGCGCCAGCAGCTCCGCCGGGACAGAGTACAATGAGCAGTTCTTC. It specifies CASSSAGTEYNEQFF. The V call is TRBV5-1, the J call TRBJ2-1; 7 nucleotides line up with TRBD1. The germline CDR1 and CDR2 sequences are SGHRS and YFSETQ. Unmatched junction bases numbered 7, after V lost 3 bases and J lost 4 bases. This CDR3 region has 15 residues. Complete variable domain (other parts from reference TRBV5-1 and TRBJ2-1): KAGVTQTPRYLIKTRGQQVTLSCSPISGHRSVSWYQQTPGQGLQFLFEYFSETQRNKGNFPGRFSGRQFSNSRSEMNVSTLELGDSALYLCASSSAGTEYNEQFFGPGTRLTVL.

The V call is TRBV29-1, the J call TRBJ2-1, with 11 positions matching TRBD2. From germline, CDR1 is SQVTM and CDR2 ANQGSEA. The CDR3 sequence is 15 residues long. V lost 6 bases to trimming and J lost 9 bases; unmatched junction nucleotides: 13. The CDR3, as DNA: TGCAGCGTATCCGGGACTAGCGGACCCGACAGTGAGCAGTTCTTC. As protein: CSVSGTSGPDSEQFF.

This sequence joins TRBV7-9 and TRBJ2-5, with 11 bases matching TRBD1. J gave up 4 bases and V 0 bases, and 4 bases lay outside the gene matches. This CDR3 spans 16 amino acids. Germline V lookup: CDR1 SEHNR, CDR2 FQNEAQ (reference sequence). The DNA for the CDR3 is TGTGCCAGCAGCTTAGCTTCCGGGACAGGGGGAGAGACCCAGTACTTC. Its translation: CASSLASGTGGETQYF. The full variable domain, rest sourced from reference TRBV7-9 and TRBJ2-5, is DTGVSQNPRHKITKRGQNVTFRCDPISEHNRLYWYRQTLGQGPEFLTYFQNEAQLEKSRLLSDRFSAERPKGSFSTLEIQRTEQGDSAMYLCASSLASGTGGETQYFGPGTRLLVL.

The chain combines TRBV12-3 or TRBV12-4 with TRBJ2-7; 9 nucleotides match TRBD2. V gave up 7 bases and J gave up 5 bases; unmatched junction bases: 9. The CDR3 spans 14 residues. Here the CDR3 reads CASTPSGIRNEQYF. As DNA, the CDR3 is TGTGCCAGCACCCCTAGCGGGATAAGGAACGAGCAGTACTTC.

As DNA, the CDR3 is TGTGCCAGCAGTTACTCGAGGGGACTAGCGGAATCGCAGTATTTT. Amino acid sequence: CASSYSRGLAESQYF. The chain has TRBV6-2 or TRBV6-3 and TRBJ2-3; TRBD2 matches at 11 bases. In germline, CDR1 is MNHEY, CDR2 SVGEGT. Trimming took 0 bases from V and 10 from J; bases not matched to a gene: 6. The CDR3 spans 15 residues.

In its sample, this clonotype was seen a few times. J is TRBJ2-2 and V is TRBV5-1; no clear D. The V gene's germline CDR1 is SGHRS and CDR2 YFSETQ. V lost 0 bases and J 6 bases, leaving 9 bases between the germline ends. This CDR3 is 14 amino acids long. In DNA, the CDR3 is TGCGCCAGCAGCTTGGCCACAGCGTCCGGGGAGCTGTTTTTT. As protein: CASSLATASGELFF.

This clonotype was counted a single time. This chain connects TRBV7-2 to TRBJ2-5, with D tentatively TRBD2 (7 bases). The CDR3 consists of 16 residues. CDR1 SGHTA and CDR2 FQGNSA come from the germline V gene. V was cut by 2 bases and J by 4 bases, with 17 bases left in between. This CDR3 reads CASSLFGGARAETQYF. The CDR3 nucleotides read TGTGCCAGCAGCTTATTTGGGGGGGCGCGGGCAGAGACCCAGTACTTC.

This clonotype came up a few times. The CDR3 loop is CASSLNTGATEAFF. The CDR3 bases are TGCGCCAGCAGCTTGAATACCGGGGCAACTGAAGCTTTCTTT. This chain uses TRBV5-1 with TRBJ1-1; D possibly corresponds to TRBD1 (5 bases). Per the germline V gene, CDR1 is SGHRS and CDR2 is YFSETQ. The CDR3 has 14 amino acids. Trimming left V 1 base short and J 5 bases short, with 12 bases between.

This clonotype was seen a few times. The V gene is TRBV5-1, the J gene TRBJ2-5; D unclear. In germline, CDR1 is SGHRS, CDR2 YFSETQ. V was clipped by 0 bases and J by 5 bases, with 8 bases between them. The CDR3 covers 13 residues. CDR3 DNA sequence: TGCGCCAGCAGCTTGGGGACGACGGAGACCCAGTACTTC. Its translation: CASSLGTTETQYF.

The CDR3 loop is CASSLVTSFSEAFF. As DNA, the CDR3 is TGTGCCAGCAGCTTAGTCACCTCCTTTTCTGAAGCTTTCTTT. The chain uses TRBV7-2 and TRBJ1-1; no clear D gene. Germline CDR1 SGHTA, CDR2 FQGNSA. The V gene lost 1 base and the J gene lost 6 bases, with 12 bases spanning the gap. The CDR3 extends over 14 amino acids.

The chain employs TRBV28 and TRBJ2-5; D not resolved. Trimming cost V 6 bases and J 3 bases, with 5 bases left between them. Germline V gene sequence: CDR1 MDHEN, CDR2 SYDVKM. The CDR3 loop spans 11 amino acids. The CDR3 DNA sequence: TGTGCCAGCAGCACAGAAGAGACCCAGTACTTC. Its protein product is CASSTEETQYF.

This chain uses TRBV5-1 with TRBJ2-7; TRBD1 matches at 8 bases. The germline V gene has CDR1 SGHRS and CDR2 YFSETQ. Trimming at V came to 0 bases and at J to 6 bases, leaving 5 bases not matched to a gene. This CDR3 has 14 residues. The CDR3: CASSLVQGAGEQYF. Written as DNA, the CDR3 is TGCGCCAGCAGCTTGGTCCAGGGGGCGGGCGAGCAGTACTTC.

This clonotype has more than one count but fewer than ten. The rearrangement joins TRBV29-1 to TRBJ1-1; unclear D gene. Trimming removed 4 bases from V and 5 bases from J, with 11 bases in between. This CDR3 contains 12 residues. The V gene's germline CDR1 is SQVTM and CDR2 ANQGSEA. The CDR3 loop is CSVADGITEAFF. CDR3 nucleotides: TGCAGCGTTGCCGATGGGATTACTGAAGCTTTCTTT.

This clonotype was detected a few times. The chain recombines TRBV7-2 with TRBJ1-6; D is unclear. CDR1 is SGHTA, CDR2 FQGNSA, per germline. V gave up 2 bases and J gave up 9 bases, with 8 bases separating them. The CDR3 totals 13 residues. This CDR3 is CASSLNKGSPLHF. The CDR3 bases are TGTGCCAGCAGCTTAAATAAGGGTTCACCCCTCCACTTT.

This clonotype came up a few times. The V and J genes are TRBV12-3 or TRBV12-4 and TRBJ2-1; 11 bases line up with TRBD2. V was pared by 7 bases and J by 6 bases, with 5 bases of the junction left unmatched. The CDR3 length is 14 residues. The CDR3 bases are TGTGCCAGCACCCTCGGGACTAGCGGCAATGAGCAGTTCTTC. Protein product: CASTLGTSGNEQFF.

V gene TRBV27 combines with J gene TRBJ2-1; D call uncertain. V lost 2 bases to trimming and J lost 3 bases, with 8 bases between them. The germline V gene has CDR1 MNHEY and CDR2 SMNVEV (reference sequence). The CDR3 is made up of 14 amino acids. CDR3 amino acids: CASSLRGDYNEQFF. CDR3 in DNA: TGTGCCAGCAGTTTACGAGGAGACTACAATGAGCAGTTCTTC.

This clonotype was counted a few times. The chain uses TRBV7-2 and TRBJ2-3; perhaps TRBD2 as D (6 bases). V gave up 3 bases and J gave up 2 bases, with 12 bases separating them. Germline V gene lookup returns CDR1 SGHTA and CDR2 FQGNSA. The CDR3 is 15 residues long. The CDR3 loop reads CASSFLASTTDTQYF. The CDR3 coding sequence is TGTGCCAGCAGCTTTCTAGCGAGCACCACAGATACGCAGTATTTT.

This clonotype was found a few times. The rearrangement links TRBV5-8 to TRBJ2-1; tentatively, D is TRBD1 (5 bases). This CDR3 region has 14 residues. V lost 1 base to trimming and J lost 5 bases, with 10 bases between them. Germline V CDR1 and CDR2: SGHTS, YDEGEE. The chain's CDR3 is CASSLRTHNNEQFF. The CDR3 nucleotides read TGTGCCAGCAGCTTGAGGACACACAACAATGAGCAGTTCTTC.

This clonotype was seen a few times. The V call is TRBV5-5, the J call TRBJ2-1, with TRBD2 identical over 9 bases. Trimming at V came to 1 base and at J to 8 bases, leaving 10 bases not matched to a gene. Germline V gene sequence: CDR1 SGHKS, CDR2 YYEKEE (reference sequence). This CDR3 spans 16 amino acids. The CDR3 region is CASSLLLRGGGDEQFF. The CDR3 region has the DNA TGTGCCAGCAGCTTGCTCTTGCGGGGGGGCGGTGATGAGCAGTTCTTC.

This clonotype was seen repeatedly, ten times or more. This chain uses TRBV5-1 with TRBJ2-7; TRBD1 matches at 9 bases. CDR1 is SGHRS and CDR2 is YFSETQ in the germline V gene. V gave up 4 bases and J gave up 4 bases; unmatched junction bases: 6. The CDR3 contains 14 residues. The CDR3 loop is CASSPGTGNYEQYF. The CDR3, as DNA: TGCGCCAGCAGCCCTGGGACAGGGAATTACGAGCAGTACTTC.

This clonotype was recorded a few times. V is TRBV4-3 and J is TRBJ2-6; D call uncertain. The V gene's germline CDR1 is LGHNA and CDR2 YSLEER. The CDR3 has 15 amino acids. V lost 0 bases, J lost 4 bases, and 7 bases lay in between. As DNA, the CDR3 is TGCGCCAGCAGCCAAGAACTGTTCGGGGCCAACGTCCTGACTTTC. This translates into CASSQELFGANVLTF.

This clonotype was picked up a small number of times. The genes are TRBV15 and TRBJ2-3, with 7 nucleotides matching TRBD2. The CDR3 has 15 amino acids. The V gene's germline CDR1 is LNHNV and CDR2 YYDKDF (reference sequence). V was clipped by 3 bases and J by 4 bases; unmatched bases: 7. CDR3 protein: CATSRPGAGADTQYF. For the CDR3, the DNA is TGTGCCACCAGCAGGCCCGGGGCGGGGGCAGATACGCAGTATTTT.

This clonotype was counted a few times. V gene TRBV24-1 combines with J gene TRBJ2-3; 9 bases match TRBD2. V was clipped by 4 bases and J by 6 bases; unmatched bases: 13. CDR3 size: 17 residues. The V gene's germline CDR1 is KGHDR and CDR2 SFDVKD. In DNA form, the CDR3 reads TGTGCCACCAGTGACCAATATATAGCGGGAGCGGCCGATACGCAGTATTTT. This codes for CATSDQYIAGAADTQYF.